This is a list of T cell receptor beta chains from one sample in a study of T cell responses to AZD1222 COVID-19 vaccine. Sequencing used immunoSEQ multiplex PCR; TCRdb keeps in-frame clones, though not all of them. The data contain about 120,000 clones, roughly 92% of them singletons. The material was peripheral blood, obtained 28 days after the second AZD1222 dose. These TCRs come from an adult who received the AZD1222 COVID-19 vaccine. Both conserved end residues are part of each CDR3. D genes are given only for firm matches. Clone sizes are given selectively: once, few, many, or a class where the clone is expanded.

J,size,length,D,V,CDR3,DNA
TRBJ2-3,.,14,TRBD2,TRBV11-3,CASSYGGSTDTQYF,TGTGCCAGCAGCTACGGGGGGAGCACAGATACGCAGTATTTT
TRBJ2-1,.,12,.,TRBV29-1,CSGTVGYNEQFF,TGCAGCGGGACCGTGGGGTACAATGAGCAGTTCTTC
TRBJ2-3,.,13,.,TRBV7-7,CASSLGPTDTQYF,TGTGCTAGCAGCTTGGGGCCCACAGATACGCAGTATTTT
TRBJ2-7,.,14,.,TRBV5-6,CASSSIGLSYEQYF,TGTGCCAGCAGCTCGATCGGACTCTCCTACGAGCAGTACTTC
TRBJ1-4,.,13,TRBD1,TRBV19,CASSDRGSEKLFF,TGTGCCAGTTCCGACAGGGGGAGTGAAAAACTGTTTTTT
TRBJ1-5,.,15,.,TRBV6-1,CASSDPTGPGQPQHF,TGTGCCAGCAGTGATCCCACAGGCCCCGGGCAGCCCCAGCATTTT
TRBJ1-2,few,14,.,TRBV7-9,CASSQTPTNYGYTF,TGTGCCAGCAGCCAAACTCCGACTAACTATGGCTACACCTTC
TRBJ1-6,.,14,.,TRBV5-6,CASSFTGLVSPLHF,TGTGCCAGCAGCTTCACAGGGTTAGTTTCACCCCTCCACTTT
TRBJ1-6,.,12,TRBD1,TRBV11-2,CASGGQEFILHF,TGTGCCAGCGGGGGACAGGAGTTCATCCTCCACTTT
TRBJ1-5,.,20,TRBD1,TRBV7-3,CASSLRVWGQDRYSNQPQHF,TGTGCCAGCAGCTTAAGGGTATGGGGACAGGATCGGTATAGCAATCAGCCCCAGCATTTT
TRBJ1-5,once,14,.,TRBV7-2,CASSLRGVNQPQHF,TGTGCCAGCAGCTTACGGGGGGTTAATCAGCCCCAGCATTTT
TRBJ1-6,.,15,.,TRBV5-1,CASSTDRDLNSPLHF,TGCGCCAGCAGCACGGACCGGGACCTTAATTCACCCCTCCACTTT
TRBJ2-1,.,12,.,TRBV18,CASSPGSDEQFF,TGTGCCAGCTCACCAGGGTCGGATGAGCAGTTCTTC
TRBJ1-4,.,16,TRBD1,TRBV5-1,CASSLGDRVYSEKLFF,TGCGCCAGCAGCTTGGGGGACAGGGTTTATAGCGAAAAACTGTTTTTT
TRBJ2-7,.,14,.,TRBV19,CASRRAESSYEQYF,TGTGCCAGTAGACGGGCCGAGAGCTCCTACGAGCAGTACTTC
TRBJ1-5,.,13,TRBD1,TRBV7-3,CASSSQGQQPQHF,TGTGCCAGCAGCTCACAGGGACAGCAGCCCCAGCATTTT
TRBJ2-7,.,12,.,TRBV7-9,CASSLVLNEQYF,TGTGCCAGCAGCTTAGTCCTCAACGAGCAGTACTTC
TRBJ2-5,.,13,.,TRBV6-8,CASSYPNSETQYF,TGTGCCAGCAGTTACCCCAACTCGGAGACCCAGTACTTC
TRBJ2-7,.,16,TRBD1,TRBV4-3,CASSQDSAAGGYEQYF,TGCGCCAGCAGCCAAGATTCGGCGGCAGGGGGATACGAGCAGTACTTC
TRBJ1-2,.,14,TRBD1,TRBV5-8,CASSPGDRDYGYTF,TGTGCCAGCAGCCCAGGGGACAGGGACTATGGCTACACCTTC
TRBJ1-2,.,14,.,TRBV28,CASSLGGPNYGYTF,TGTGCCAGCAGTTTGGGGGGGCCTAACTATGGCTACACCTTC
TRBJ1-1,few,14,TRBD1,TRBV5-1,CASSPNRGRTEAFF,TGCGCCAGCAGCCCAAACAGGGGTAGAACTGAAGCTTTCTTT
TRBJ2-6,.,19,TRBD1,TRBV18,CASSPWGTGTLSGANVLTF,TGTGCCAGCTCACCGTGGGGGACAGGGACCCTCTCTGGGGCCAACGTCCTGACTTTC
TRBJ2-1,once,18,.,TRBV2,CASSDPFRRDIHGNEQFF,TGTGCCAGCAGTGACCCATTTCGACGGGACATTCACGGGAATGAGCAGTTCTTC
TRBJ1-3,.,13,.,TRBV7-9,CASSLDELNTIYF,TGTGCCAGCAGCTTAGATGAGCTAAACACCATATATTTT
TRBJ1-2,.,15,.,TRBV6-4,CASSDTPGQISGYTF,TGTGCCAGCAGTGACACCCCGGGACAAATTAGCGGCTACACCTTC
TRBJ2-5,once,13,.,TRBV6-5,CASSYEPGETQYF,TGTGCCAGCAGTTACGAGCCAGGAGAGACCCAGTACTTC
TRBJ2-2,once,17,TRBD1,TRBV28,CASSSPDREGLTGELFF,TGTGCCAGCAGTTCGCCCGACAGGGAAGGGTTAACCGGGGAGCTGTTTTTT
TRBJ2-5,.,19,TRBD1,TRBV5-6,CASSFFGTGGFGWEETQYF,TGTGCCAGCAGCTTCTTCGGGACAGGGGGGTTTGGCTGGGAAGAGACCCAGTACTTC
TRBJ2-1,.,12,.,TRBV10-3,CAISANGGEWVF,TGTGCCATCAGTGCCAATGGGGGCGAATGGGTCTTC
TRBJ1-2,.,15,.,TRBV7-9,CASSLGPQANYGYTF,TGTGCCAGCAGCCTGGGACCTCAGGCCAACTATGGCTACACCTTC
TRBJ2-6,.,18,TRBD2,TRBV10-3,CAITAPAGGYSGANVLTF,TGTGCCATCACAGCTCCTGCGGGGGGGTACTCTGGGGCCAACGTCCTGACTTTC
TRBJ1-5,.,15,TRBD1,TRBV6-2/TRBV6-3,CASSRWTGGNQPQHF,TGTGCCAGCAGTCGGTGGACAGGTGGCAATCAGCCCCAGCATTTT
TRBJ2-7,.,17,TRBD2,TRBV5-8,CASSLEASGGAEYEQYF,TGTGCCAGCAGCTTGGAGGCTAGCGGGGGGGCAGAATACGAGCAGTACTTC
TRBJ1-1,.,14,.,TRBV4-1,CASSQDQTETEAFF,TGCGCCAGCAGCCAAGATCAGACGGAAACCGAAGCTTTCTTT
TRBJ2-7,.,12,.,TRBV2,CASSEQGYEQYF,TGTGCCAGCAGTGAACAGGGCTACGAGCAGTACTTC
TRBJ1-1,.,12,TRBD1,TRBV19,CASKGQGPEAFF,TGTGCCAGTAAGGGACAGGGGCCTGAAGCTTTCTTT
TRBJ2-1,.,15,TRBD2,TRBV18,CASSPLAGAYNEQFF,TGTGCCAGCTCACCACTAGCGGGGGCGTACAATGAGCAGTTCTTC
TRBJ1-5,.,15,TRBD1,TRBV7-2,CASSPGQVRNQPQHF,TGTGCCAGCAGCCCCGGACAGGTACGCAATCAGCCCCAGCATTTT
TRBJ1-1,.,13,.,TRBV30,CAWSLDRNTEAFF,TGTGCCTGGAGTCTGGACCGAAACACTGAAGCTTTCTTT
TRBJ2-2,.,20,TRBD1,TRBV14,CASSQVVWPRQGKNTGELFF,TGTGCCAGCAGCCAAGTTGTTTGGCCTAGACAGGGGAAGAACACCGGGGAGCTGTTTTTT
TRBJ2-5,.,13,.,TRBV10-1,CASSEWVGETQYF,TGCGCCAGCAGTGAGTGGGTGGGGGAGACCCAGTACTTC
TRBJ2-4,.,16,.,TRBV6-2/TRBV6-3,CASSYTVDTAKNIQYF,TGTGCCAGCAGTTACACGGTCGATACTGCCAAAAACATTCAGTACTTC
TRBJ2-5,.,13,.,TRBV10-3,CAISEGSVKTQYF,TGTGCCATCTCGGAGGGGAGTGTAAAGACCCAGTACTTC
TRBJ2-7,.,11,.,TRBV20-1,CSAPDPSEQYF,TGCAGTGCCCCGGACCCTTCCGAGCAGTACTTC
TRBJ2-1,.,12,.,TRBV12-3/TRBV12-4,CASSKLVNEQFF,TGTGCCAGCAGTAAACTAGTGAATGAGCAGTTCTTC
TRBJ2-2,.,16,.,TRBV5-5,CASSLAGSPNTGELFF,TGTGCCAGCAGCTTGGCAGGAAGCCCGAACACCGGGGAGCTGTTTTTT
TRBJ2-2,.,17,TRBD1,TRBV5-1,CASSLGGTGANTGELFF,TGCGCCAGCAGCTTGGGTGGGACAGGGGCCAACACCGGGGAGCTGTTTTTT
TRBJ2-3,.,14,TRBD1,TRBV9,CASSRTGSTDTQYF,TGTGCCAGCAGCCGGACAGGGAGCACAGATACGCAGTATTTT
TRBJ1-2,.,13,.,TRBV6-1,CASSDNFNYGYTF,TGTGCCAGCAGTGACAACTTTAACTATGGCTACACCTTC
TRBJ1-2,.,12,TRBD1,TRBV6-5,CASSRTGGGYTF,TGTGCCAGCAGTCGAACAGGGGGTGGCTACACCTTC
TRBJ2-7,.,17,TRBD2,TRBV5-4,CASSKGLAGGISYEQYF,TGTGCCAGCAGCAAGGGACTAGCGGGGGGGATCTCCTACGAGCAGTACTTC
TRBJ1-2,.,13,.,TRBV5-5,CASAPGRSYGYTF,TGTGCCAGCGCCCCCGGAAGGAGCTATGGCTACACCTTC
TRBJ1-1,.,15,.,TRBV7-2,CASSSFGSAGSEAFF,TGTGCCAGCAGCTCCTTTGGGTCCGCCGGGTCTGAAGCTTTCTTT
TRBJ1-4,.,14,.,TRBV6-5,CASSYGPDNEKLFF,TGTGCCAGCAGTTACGGTCCGGATAATGAAAAACTGTTTTTT
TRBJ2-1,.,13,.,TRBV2,CASGTLNFDEQFF,TGTGCCAGCGGGACCCTAAACTTTGATGAGCAGTTCTTC
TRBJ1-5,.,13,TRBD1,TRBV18,CASSRADREPQHF,TGTGCCAGCTCACGGGCGGACAGGGAGCCCCAGCATTTT